The 22 T cell receptor beta chains given below trace back to one sample, sequenced in a study of cytomegalovirus exposure and HLA in healthy donors. The PCR employed 60 Vbeta primers together with 13 Jbeta primers. Repertoires were generated with immunoSEQ multiplex PCR, while TCRdb's copy carries only in-frame clones and drops some. The data contain about 34,000 clones, roughly two thirds of them singletons. Sequencing was performed on PBMCs. These receptors all come from a man aged 35 to 55 in good health and CMV-seropositive.

This chain connects TRBV6-4 to TRBJ2-1; 10 nucleotides align to TRBD2. V lost 5 bases to trimming and J lost 6 bases; unmatched junction nucleotides: 7. Germline values: CDR1 MRHNA, CDR2 SNTAGT. This CDR3 is built from 15 residues. CDR3 in amino acids: CASSSSGGEGNEQFF. The DNA for the CDR3 is TGTGCCAGCAGTTCGAGCGGGGGGGAGGGCAATGAGCAGTTCTTC.

The CDR3 nucleotides are TGTGCCAGCAGTCTGACAGGGGATAATTCACCCCTCCACTTT. Its protein product is CASSLTGDNSPLHF. The chain recombines TRBV6-5 with TRBJ1-6, with 8 nucleotides matching TRBD1. Germline-derived CDR1 and CDR2 are MNHEY and SVGAGI. After removal of 5 bases from V and 5 bases from J, the junction contained 2 bases not matched to a gene. The CDR3 covers 14 residues.

The chain couples TRBV28 to TRBJ2-1; 9 nucleotides line up with TRBD1. The V segment lost 5 bases and the J segment 4 bases; nucleotides outside the gene matches: 6. This CDR3 has 15 amino acids. Germline CDR1 MDHEN, CDR2 SYDVKM. Here the CDR3 reads CASSETGTGYNEQFF. DNA of the CDR3: TGTGCCAGCAGTGAAACCGGGACAGGGTACAATGAGCAGTTCTTC.

The chain carries TRBV27 and TRBJ2-7, with 7 positions matching TRBD2. After removal of 4 bases from V and 5 bases from J, the junction contained 5 bases not matched to a gene. The CDR3 is 13 amino acids. Germline CDR1 MNHEY, CDR2 SMNVEV (reference sequence). CDR3 nucleotides: TGTGCCAGCAGTTGGCGGGGGACCCACGAGCAGTACTTC. This encodes CASSWRGTHEQYF.

CDR3 bases: TGCGCCAGCAGCTTGGTTTCCGGGACTACTAGCACAGATACGCAGTATTTT. Translation gives CASSLVSGTTSTDTQYF. J is TRBJ2-3 and V is TRBV5-1, with 7 bases matching TRBD2. V shed 0 bases, J shed 0 bases, and the junction held 7 bases outside the gene matches. The germline V gene has CDR1 SGHRS and CDR2 YFSETQ. The CDR3 loop spans 17 amino acids.

The gene calls are TRBV5-5 and TRBJ1-6; tentatively, D is TRBD1 (6 bases). V lost 0 bases, J lost 6 bases, and 22 bases lay in between. Germline V gene sequence: CDR1 SGHKS, CDR2 YYEKEE (reference sequence). CDR3 size: 19 residues. The CDR3 nucleotides are TGTGCCAGCAGCTTGGCTAGGGGCGGGGGCGACGGGGCTAATTCACCCCTCCACTTT. Translated, it gives CASSLARGGGDGANSPLHF.

In its sample, this clone was seen a few times. The chain uses TRBV7-2 and TRBJ2-7; 13 bases agree with TRBD2. V shed 5 bases, J shed 0 bases, and the junction held 10 bases outside the gene matches. Germline V CDR1 and CDR2: SGHTA, FQGNSA. CDR3 length: 18 residues. The CDR3 DNA reads TGTGCCAGCAGCCCCAGACTAGCGGGGGGCTCAAGCTCCTACGAGCAGTACTTC. Amino acids: CASSPRLAGGSSSYEQYF.

This sequence joins TRBV6-5 and TRBJ2-1; D is unclear. Germline assignment: CDR1 MNHEY and CDR2 SVGAGI. V was trimmed by 2 bases and J by 8 bases, leaving 19 bases between them. The CDR3 length is 16 residues. CDR3 in amino acids: CASSYLSSHLVDEQFF. The CDR3 DNA follows: TGTGCCAGCAGTTACCTGAGTTCCCATCTGGTCGATGAGCAGTTCTTC.

The chain combines TRBV19 with TRBJ2-4; the D gene is possibly TRBD1 (6 bases). CDR3 length: 17 residues. V was pared by 1 base and J by 0 bases, with 13 bases between. Germline V gene data show CDR1 as LNHDA and CDR2 as SQIVND (reference sequence). The CDR3 DNA reads as TGTGCCAGTAGTATAGTGGGGGACATTGCAGCCAAAAACATTCAGTACTTC. Translation gives CASSIVGDIAAKNIQYF.

This clone was counted a few times. V usage is TRBV10-1 and J usage is TRBJ2-5; TRBD1 might be the D (5 bases). The CDR3 length is 13 residues. The V end lost 6 bases, the J end lost 2 bases, and 10 bases lay between the germline ends. Per germline, CDR1 WNHNN and CDR2 SYGVQD (reference sequence). In DNA, the CDR3 is TGCGCCAGCAGAATCAGGGAACAAGAGACCCAGTACTTC. It is translated as CASRIREQETQYF.

The genes are TRBV4-2 and TRBJ1-5; tentatively, D is TRBD1 (5 bases). The ends were cut back, 4 bases at V and 9 bases at J, with 19 bases in the middle. The germline CDR1 and CDR2 sequences are LGHNA and YNFKEQ. The CDR3 has 15 amino acids. Written as DNA, the CDR3 is TGTGCCAGCAGCCCCCGTGGGGGGAAATTTGCGCCCCAGCATTTT. It yields the protein CASSPRGGKFAPQHF.

The rearrangement uses TRBV11-2 and TRBJ1-6; D not certain. V was clipped by 4 bases and J by 8 bases, with 9 bases between them. Germline lookup yields CDR1 SGHAT and CDR2 FQNNGV. CDR3 length equals 13 residues. CDR3 protein: CASSSPRDSPLHF. CDR3 DNA: TGTGCCAGCAGCTCACCGCGGGATTCACCCCTCCACTTT.

This chain connects TRBV29-1 to TRBJ2-7; TRBD1 agrees at 10 bases. V gave up 6 bases and J gave up 0 bases; unmatched junction bases: 8. Germline-derived CDR1 and CDR2 are SQVTM and ANQGSEA. CDR3 length equals 15 residues. As DNA, the CDR3 is TGCAGCGTCGCTGGGACAGGGGAGGTCTCCTACGAGCAGTACTTC. Its protein product is CSVAGTGEVSYEQYF.

This chain joins TRBV27 and TRBJ2-7; 15 bases are shared with TRBD2. CDR3 size: 15 residues. The V and J ends lost 6 bases and 4 bases, in that order; junction bases with no gene match: 4. Germline V lookup: CDR1 MNHEY, CDR2 SMNVEV (reference sequence). CDR3 sequence (DNA): TGTGCCAGCAGGGGACTAGCGGGGGGTATTTACGAGCAGTACTTC. Translating gives CASRGLAGGIYEQYF.

This chain connects TRBV19 to TRBJ2-7, with 10 bases that match TRBD2. This CDR3 comprises 14 residues. Germline V gives CDR1 LNHDA, CDR2 SQIVND (reference sequence). Trimming took 5 bases from V and 1 from J; bases not matched to a gene: 2. The CDR3: CASSVAGGSYEQYF. CDR3 DNA: TGTGCCAGTAGTGTAGCGGGGGGTTCCTACGAGCAGTACTTC.

This clone was counted a few times. The CDR3 reads CASSLTGQRNEKLFF. CDR3 DNA sequence: TGTGCCAGCTCACTAACGGGACAGCGGAATGAAAAACTGTTTTTT. The V call is TRBV18, the J call TRBJ1-4; 7 bases line up with TRBD1. J was trimmed by 5 bases and V by 4 bases; bases with no gene match: 7. Germline lookup yields CDR1 KGHSH and CDR2 LQKENI. The CDR3 spans 15 residues.

The sample holds one count of this clone. The genes are TRBV18 and TRBJ2-2; TRBD2 matches at 12 bases. The CDR3 runs to 16 residues. With 6 bases clipped from V and 3 bases from J, the junction kept 5 bases outside the gene matches. Germline-derived CDR1 and CDR2 are KGHSH and LQKENI. The DNA for the CDR3 is TGTGCCAGCTCTCAGAGGACTAGCGGGGACACCGGGGAGCTGTTTTTT. Encoded protein: CASSQRTSGDTGELFF.

This clone occurred a few times. This chain joins TRBV11-3 and TRBJ2-1, with no clear D. There are 13 residues in the CDR3. Germline lookup yields CDR1 SGHNT and CDR2 YENEEA. Trimming removed 2 bases at V and 9 bases at J, with 11 bases between. The CDR3 DNA follows: TGTGCCAGCAGCTTATTAGTTTTGAGTGAGCAGTTCTTC. This codes for CASSLLVLSEQFF.

The chain couples TRBV6-5 to TRBJ2-7, with TRBD1 identical over 12 bases. In germline, CDR1 is MNHEY, CDR2 SVGAGI. This CDR3 has 15 amino acids. The V segment lost 6 bases and the J segment 5 bases; nucleotides outside the gene matches: 8. CDR3 DNA sequence: TGTGCCAGCAGGCCCGGGACAGGGGGCTTCCACGAGCAGTACTTC. As protein: CASRPGTGGFHEQYF.

The chain employs TRBV11-2 and TRBJ1-2; tentatively, D is TRBD1 (5 bases). This CDR3 region has 17 residues. The germline V gene encodes CDR1 SGHAT and CDR2 FQNNGV. Trimming pared 5 bases from V and 8 bases from J, leaving 27 bases between. The CDR3 region is CASSPSGGWRARGGYTF. CDR3 sequence (DNA): TGTGCCAGCAGCCCTAGCGGGGGGTGGAGGGCGCGAGGAGGCTACACCTTC. The whole variable domain, remainder taken from reference TRBV11-2 and TRBJ1-2, is EAGVAQSPRYKIIEKRQSVAFWCNPISGHATLYWYQQILGQGPKLLIQFQNNGVVDDSQLPKDRFSAERLKGVDSTLKIQPAKLEDSAVYLCASSPSGGWRARGGYTFGSGTRLTVV.

J is TRBJ2-3 and V is TRBV5-1, with 7 bases fitting TRBD2. CDR3 length equals 14 residues. Germline trimming cut 4 bases from V and 4 bases from J; bases unmatched to any gene: 6. Germline V gives CDR1 SGHRS, CDR2 YFSETQ. The CDR3 is CASSELANSDTQYF. The DNA of the CDR3 is TGCGCCAGCAGCGAACTAGCGAATTCAGATACGCAGTATTTT.

This sequence joins TRBV10-3 and TRBJ1-5; TRBD1 is a possible D gene (6 bases). V was clipped by 2 bases and J by 4 bases, with 24 bases between them. CDR3 size: 19 residues. Germline-derived CDR1 and CDR2 are ENHRY and SYGVKD. CDR3 coding DNA: TGTGCCATCAGTGAGCCGGCGGGAGAAGGGGGTCAGTATAATCAGCCCCAGCATTTT. Encoded protein: CAISEPAGEGGQYNQPQHF.